These T cell receptor beta chains were read from a single sample in a study of blood T cell repertoires in COVID-19. Sequencing was performed with immunoSEQ multiplex PCR; in TCRdb, only in-frame clones are kept and a portion is missing. The table records 70,000 to 100,000 clones, around 89% of them present only once. Material for sequencing was peripheral blood. These receptors originate from a man aged 50 to 59 with COVID-19, enrolled during active disease. The CDR3 runs from the conserved cysteine through the conserved F or W. The D gene is left open where the match is weak. Clone size appears in some rows only: once, few, many, or a class for an expanded clone.

size | D | J | V | CDR3 | DNA
. | . | TRBJ1-1 | TRBV29-1 | CSHRSSLEAFF | TGCAGTCATCGCAGTTCCCTCGAAGCTTTCTTT
. | TRBD1 | TRBJ1-5 | TRBV4-1 | CASSQDRGQSNQPQHF | TGCGCCAGCAGCCAAGACAGGGGGCAGAGCAATCAGCCCCAGCATTTT
. | TRBD1 | TRBJ1-2 | TRBV4-1 | CASSQTGGFLYGYTF | TGCGCCAGCAGCCAGACAGGGGGATTCCTCTATGGCTACACCTTC
. | TRBD1 | TRBJ2-7 | TRBV10-3 | CAIRDRGQSYEQYF | TGTGCCATCAGGGACAGGGGGCAGTCCTACGAGCAGTACTTC
. | . | TRBJ2-7 | TRBV27 | CASSLVLAGASEQYF | TGTGCCAGCAGTTTAGTTCTGGCGGGGGCCTCCGAGCAGTACTTC
. | . | TRBJ1-5 | TRBV19 | CASSSPRTRNSNQPQHF | TGTGCCAGTAGTTCTCCAAGAACGCGGAATAGCAATCAGCCCCAGCATTTT
. | . | TRBJ1-3 | TRBV18 | CASSPSHSISGNTIYF | TGTGCCAGCTCACCAAGCCACAGCATTTCTGGAAACACCATATATTTT
. | . | TRBJ1-1 | TRBV15 | CATSRGRGMNTEAFF | TGTGCCACCAGCAGAGGGCGGGGGATGAACACTGAAGCTTTCTTT
. | . | TRBJ1-2 | TRBV9 | CASSVEGGVYGYTF | TGTGCCAGCAGCGTAGAGGGAGGGGTGTATGGCTACACCTTC
. | . | TRBJ1-2 | TRBV12-3/TRBV12-4 | CASSLTGYGYTF | TGTGCCAGCTCATTAACAGGCTATGGCTACACCTTC
. | TRBD1 | TRBJ2-2 | TRBV5-6 | CASSGGQPNTGELFF | TGTGCCAGCAGCGGGGGACAGCCGAACACCGGGGAGCTGTTTTTT
. | TRBD2 | TRBJ2-5 | TRBV7-3 | CASSPTLAGGVGTQYF | TGTGCCAGCAGCCCCACTCTAGCGGGGGGGGTTGGGACCCAGTACTTC
. | TRBD2 | TRBJ2-7 | TRBV5-6 | CASSFRGGAYEQYF | TGTGCCAGCAGCTTTCGGGGGGGAGCCTACGAGCAGTACTTC
. | . | TRBJ2-7 | TRBV5-4 | CASSYSSYEQYF | TGTGCCAGCAGCTACAGCTCCTACGAGCAGTACTTC
. | . | TRBJ1-2 | TRBV7-3 | CASSLSSTASGYTF | TGTGCCAGCAGCTTATCCTCGACAGCTTCTGGCTACACCTTC
. | . | TRBJ1-1 | TRBV9 | CASSGTASLNTEAFF | TGTGCCAGCAGCGGGACAGCAAGTTTGAACACTGAAGCTTTCTTT
. | TRBD2 | TRBJ2-3 | TRBV6-2/TRBV6-3 | CASSYMSGGPSSTDTQYF | TGTGCCAGCAGTTACATGAGCGGGGGCCCTTCTAGCACAGATACGCAGTATTTT
. | . | TRBJ2-3 | TRBV12-3/TRBV12-4 | CASKLSDTQYF | TGTGCCAGTAAATTGTCAGATACGCAGTATTTT
. | TRBD1 | TRBJ1-5 | TRBV28 | CASSPFRDRVLFQPQHF | TGTGCCAGCAGTCCGTTCAGGGACAGGGTTTTATTCCAGCCCCAGCATTTT
once | . | TRBJ2-7 | TRBV7-2 | CASSLEGNSYEQYF | TGTGCCAGCAGCTTAGAGGGGAACTCCTACGAGCAGTACTTC
. | TRBD1 | TRBJ1-5 | TRBV20-1 | CSASLGQGRSQPQHF | TGCAGTGCTAGTTTAGGACAGGGGAGAAGTCAGCCCCAGCATTTT
once | . | TRBJ1-5 | TRBV30 | CAWSVTAGNQPQHF | TGTGCCTGGAGTGTAACTGCCGGCAATCAGCCCCAGCATTTT
. | . | TRBJ1-2 | TRBV5-4 | CASSLGGGQTNYGYTF | TGTGCCAGCAGCTTGGGGGGAGGGCAAACGAACTATGGCTACACCTTC
. | TRBD2 | TRBJ2-1 | TRBV29-1 | CSAHSGAYYNEQFF | TGCAGCGCCCATAGCGGGGCTTACTACAATGAGCAGTTCTTC
few | TRBD1 | TRBJ2-5 | TRBV27 | CASSLLWTGGGETQYF | TGTGCCAGCAGTTTACTTTGGACAGGGGGCGGTGAGACCCAGTACTTC
once | . | TRBJ2-7 | TRBV19 | CASRARGNYEQYF | TGTGCCAGTAGGGCTAGGGGGAACTACGAGCAGTACTTC
. | TRBD2 | TRBJ2-7 | TRBV27 | CASSLSSGGISYEQYF | TGTGCCAGCAGTTTGTCTAGCGGGGGAATCTCCTACGAGCAGTACTTC
. | . | TRBJ1-2 | TRBV19 | CATQDLRGYGYTF | TGTGCCACACAGGACCTAAGGGGCTATGGCTACACCTTC
. | TRBD1 | TRBJ2-2 | TRBV7-9 | CASSSKSRDRVAGELFF | TGTGCCAGCAGCTCGAAGTCCCGGGACAGGGTTGCCGGGGAGCTGTTTTTT
. | . | TRBJ2-7 | TRBV7-3 | CASSPSGVYEQYF | TGTGCCAGCAGCCCATCCGGGGTTTACGAGCAGTACTTC
. | TRBD1 | TRBJ1-1 | TRBV10-3 | CAISQRDSLNTEAFF | TGTGCCATCAGTCAACGGGACAGCCTGAACACTGAAGCTTTCTTT
. | TRBD1 | TRBJ1-2 | TRBV7-9 | CASSAGQNNYGYTF | TGTGCCAGCAGCGCGGGACAGAACAACTATGGCTACACCTTC
. | . | TRBJ1-5 | TRBV19 | CASSIVSGVLGNQPQHF | TGTGCCAGTAGTATAGTAAGCGGGGTTCTGGGCAATCAGCCCCAGCATTTT
. | TRBD2 | TRBJ2-1 | TRBV10-1 | CASSRGSLAGNNEQFF | TGCGCCAGCAGCCGAGGGTCACTAGCGGGGAACAATGAGCAGTTCTTC
few | TRBD1 | TRBJ2-1 | TRBV5-1 | CASSLAGQGRTYNEQFF | TGCGCCAGCAGCTTGGCCGGACAGGGAAGGACCTACAATGAGCAGTTCTTC
. | TRBD1 | TRBJ1-6 | TRBV6-2/TRBV6-3 | CASSQWTGRSPLHF | TGTGCCAGCAGTCAATGGACAGGGCGTTCACCCCTCCACTTT
. | TRBD1 | TRBJ1-1 | TRBV3-1/TRBV3-2 | CASSRTGGTEAFF | TGTGCCAGCAGCCGGACAGGGGGCACTGAAGCTTTCTTT
. | . | TRBJ1-4 | TRBV5-5 | CASSSPGRSNEKLFF | TGTGCCAGCAGTTCTCCGGGTCGGTCTAATGAAAAACTGTTTTTT
. | . | TRBJ2-2 | TRBV7-8 | CASSLALQGSVMTGELFF | TGTGCCAGCAGCTTAGCCCTACAGGGTTCAGTCATGACCGGGGAGCTGTTTTTT
. | . | TRBJ2-5 | TRBV7-2 | CASSYVREETQYF | TGTGCCAGCAGCTACGTCAGGGAAGAGACCCAGTACTTC
. | TRBD2 | TRBJ2-1 | TRBV3-1/TRBV3-2 | CASSQGGGDNEQFF | TGTGCCAGCAGCCAAGGGGGAGGGGACAATGAGCAGTTCTTC